This T cell receptor (beta chain) was recovered during a study of blood T cell repertoires in COVID-19. Study-level information: Sites across the United States, Italy and Spain contributed samples from acute and convalescent COVID-19.

Sequencing was performed with immunoSEQ multiplex PCR; in TCRdb, only in-frame clones are kept and a portion is missing. The table has roughly 87,000 clones, about 84% seen once. This CDR3 has 13 residues. Per the germline V gene, CDR1 is KGHDR and CDR2 is SFDVKD. Trimming pared 6 bases from V and 6 bases from J, leaving 13 bases between. Sequencing was done on a sample of peripheral blood. The receptor's source is a man aged 50 to 59 with active COVID-19. This chain links TRBV24-1 with TRBJ1-1, with D perhaps matching TRBD1 (5 bases). CDR3 DNA sequence: TGTGCCACCAGTCAGGGAGGGGCAGCTGAAGCTTTCTTT. It translates to CATSQGGAAEAFF.